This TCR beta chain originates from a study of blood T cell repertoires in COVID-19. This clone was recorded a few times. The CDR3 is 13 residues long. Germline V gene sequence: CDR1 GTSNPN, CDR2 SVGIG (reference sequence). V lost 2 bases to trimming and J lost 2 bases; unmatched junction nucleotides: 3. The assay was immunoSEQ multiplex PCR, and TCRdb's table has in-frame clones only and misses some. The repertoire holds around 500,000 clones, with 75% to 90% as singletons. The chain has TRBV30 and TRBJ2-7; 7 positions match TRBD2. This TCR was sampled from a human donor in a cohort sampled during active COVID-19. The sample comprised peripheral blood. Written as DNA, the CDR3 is TGTGCCTGGAGTTGGGGGAGGGCCTACGAGCAGTACTTC. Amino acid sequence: CAWSWGRAYEQYF. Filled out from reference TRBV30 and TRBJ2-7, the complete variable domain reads SQTIHQWPATLVQPVGSPLSLECTVEGTSNPNLYWYRQAAGRGLQLLFYSVGIGQISSEVPQNLSASRPQDRQFILSSKKLLLSDSGFYLCAWSWGRAYEQYFGPGTRLTVT.